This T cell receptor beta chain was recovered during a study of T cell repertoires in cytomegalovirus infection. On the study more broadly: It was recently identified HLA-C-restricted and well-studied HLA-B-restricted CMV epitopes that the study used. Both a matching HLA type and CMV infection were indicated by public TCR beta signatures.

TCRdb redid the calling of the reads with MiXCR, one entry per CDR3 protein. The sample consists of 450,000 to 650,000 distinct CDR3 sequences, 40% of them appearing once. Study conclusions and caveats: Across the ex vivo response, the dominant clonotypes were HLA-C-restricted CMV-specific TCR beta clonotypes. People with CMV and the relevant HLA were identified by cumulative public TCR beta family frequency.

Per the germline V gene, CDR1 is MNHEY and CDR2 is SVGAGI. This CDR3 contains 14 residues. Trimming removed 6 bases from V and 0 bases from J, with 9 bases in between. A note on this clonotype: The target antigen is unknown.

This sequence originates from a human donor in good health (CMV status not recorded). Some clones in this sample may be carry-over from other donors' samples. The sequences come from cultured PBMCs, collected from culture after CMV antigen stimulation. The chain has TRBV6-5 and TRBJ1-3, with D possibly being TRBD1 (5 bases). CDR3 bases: TGTGCCAGCAGAGACAGCGTCTCTGGAAACACCATATATTTT. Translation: CASRDSVSGNTIYF.